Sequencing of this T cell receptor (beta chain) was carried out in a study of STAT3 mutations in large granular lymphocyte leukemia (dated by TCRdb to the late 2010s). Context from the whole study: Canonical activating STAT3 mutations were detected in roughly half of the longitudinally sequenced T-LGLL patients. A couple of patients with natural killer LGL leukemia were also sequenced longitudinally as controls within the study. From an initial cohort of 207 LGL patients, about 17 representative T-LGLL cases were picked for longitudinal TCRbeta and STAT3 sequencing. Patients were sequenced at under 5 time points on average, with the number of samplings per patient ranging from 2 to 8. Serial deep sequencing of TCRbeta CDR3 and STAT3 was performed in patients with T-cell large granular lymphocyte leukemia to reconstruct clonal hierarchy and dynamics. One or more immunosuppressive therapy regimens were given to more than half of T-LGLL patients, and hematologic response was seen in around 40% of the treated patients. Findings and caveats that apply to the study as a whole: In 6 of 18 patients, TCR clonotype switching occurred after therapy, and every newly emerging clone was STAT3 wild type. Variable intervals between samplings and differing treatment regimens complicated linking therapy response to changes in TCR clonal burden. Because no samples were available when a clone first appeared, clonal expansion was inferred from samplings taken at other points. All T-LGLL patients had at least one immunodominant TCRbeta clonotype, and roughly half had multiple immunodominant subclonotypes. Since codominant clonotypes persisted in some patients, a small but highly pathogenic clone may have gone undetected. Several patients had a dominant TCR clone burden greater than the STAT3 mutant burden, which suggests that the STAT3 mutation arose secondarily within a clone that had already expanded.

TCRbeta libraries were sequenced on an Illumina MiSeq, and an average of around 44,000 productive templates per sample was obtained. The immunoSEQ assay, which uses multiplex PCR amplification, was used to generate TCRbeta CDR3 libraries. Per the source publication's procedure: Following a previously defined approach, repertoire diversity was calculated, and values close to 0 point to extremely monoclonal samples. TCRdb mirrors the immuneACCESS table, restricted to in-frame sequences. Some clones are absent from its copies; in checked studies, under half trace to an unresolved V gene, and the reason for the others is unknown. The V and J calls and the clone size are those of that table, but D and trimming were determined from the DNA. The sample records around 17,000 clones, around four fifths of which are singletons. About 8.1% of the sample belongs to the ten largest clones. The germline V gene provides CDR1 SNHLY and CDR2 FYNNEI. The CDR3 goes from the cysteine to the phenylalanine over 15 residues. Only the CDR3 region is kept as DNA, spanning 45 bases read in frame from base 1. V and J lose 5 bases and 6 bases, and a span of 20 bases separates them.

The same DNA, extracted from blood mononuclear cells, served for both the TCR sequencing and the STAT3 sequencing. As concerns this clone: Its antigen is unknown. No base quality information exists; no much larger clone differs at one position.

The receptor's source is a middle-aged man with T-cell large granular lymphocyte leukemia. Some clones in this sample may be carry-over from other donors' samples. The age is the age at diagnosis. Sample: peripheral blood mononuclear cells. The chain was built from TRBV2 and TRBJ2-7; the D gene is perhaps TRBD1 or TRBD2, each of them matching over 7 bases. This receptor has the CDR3 CASSSGGGRPLEQYF. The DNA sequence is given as TGTGCCAGCAGTTCAGGGGGGGGGCGGCCCCTCGAGCAGTACTTC. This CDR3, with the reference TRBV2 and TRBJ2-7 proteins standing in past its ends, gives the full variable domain EPEVTQTPSHQVTQMGQEVILRCVPISNHLYFYWYRQILGQKVEFLVSFYNNEISEKSEIFDDQFSVERPDGSNFTLKIRSTKLEDSAMYFCASSSGGGRPLEQYFGPGTRLTVT.